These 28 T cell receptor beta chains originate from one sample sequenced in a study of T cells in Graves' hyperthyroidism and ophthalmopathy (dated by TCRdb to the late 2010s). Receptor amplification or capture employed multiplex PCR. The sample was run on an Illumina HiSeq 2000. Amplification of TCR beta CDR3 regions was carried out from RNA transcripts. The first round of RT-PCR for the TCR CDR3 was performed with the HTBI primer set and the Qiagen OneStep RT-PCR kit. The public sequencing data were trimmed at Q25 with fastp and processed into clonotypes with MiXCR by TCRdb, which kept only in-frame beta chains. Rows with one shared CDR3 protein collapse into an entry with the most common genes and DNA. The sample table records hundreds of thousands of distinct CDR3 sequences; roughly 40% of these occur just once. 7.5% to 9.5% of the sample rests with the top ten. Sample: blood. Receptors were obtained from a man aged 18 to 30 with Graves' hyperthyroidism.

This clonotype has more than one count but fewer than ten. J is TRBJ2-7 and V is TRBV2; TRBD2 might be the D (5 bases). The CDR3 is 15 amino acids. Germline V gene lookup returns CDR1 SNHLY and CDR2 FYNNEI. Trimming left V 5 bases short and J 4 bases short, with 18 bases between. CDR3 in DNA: TGTGCCAGCAGTCCTAGCTGGGCCAGGACTTACGAGCAGTACTTC. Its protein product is CASSPSWARTYEQYF. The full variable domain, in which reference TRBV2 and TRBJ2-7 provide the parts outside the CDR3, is EPEVTQTPSHQVTQMGQEVILRCVPISNHLYFYWYRQILGQKVEFLVSFYNNEISEKSEIFDDQFSVERPDGSNFTLKIRSTKLEDSAMYFCASSPSWARTYEQYFGPGTRLTVT.

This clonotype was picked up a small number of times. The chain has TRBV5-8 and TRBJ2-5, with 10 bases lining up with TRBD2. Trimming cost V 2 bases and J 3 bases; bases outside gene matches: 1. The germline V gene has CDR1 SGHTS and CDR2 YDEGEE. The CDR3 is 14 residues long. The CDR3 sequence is CASSFTSGKETQYF. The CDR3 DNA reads TGTGCCAGCAGCTTTACTAGCGGGAAAGAGACCCAGTACTTC.

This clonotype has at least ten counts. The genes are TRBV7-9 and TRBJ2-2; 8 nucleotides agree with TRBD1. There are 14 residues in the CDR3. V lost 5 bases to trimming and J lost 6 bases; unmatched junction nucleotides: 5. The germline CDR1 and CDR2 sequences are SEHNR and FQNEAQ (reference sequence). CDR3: CASSGQGRAGELFF. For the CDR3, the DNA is TGTGCCAGCAGCGGACAGGGACGAGCCGGGGAGCTGTTTTTT. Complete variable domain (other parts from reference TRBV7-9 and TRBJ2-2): DTGVSQNPRHKITKRGQNVTFRCDPISEHNRLYWYRQTLGQGPEFLTYFQNEAQLEKSRLLSDRFSAERPKGSFSTLEIQRTEQGDSAMYLCASSGQGRAGELFFGEGSRLTVL.

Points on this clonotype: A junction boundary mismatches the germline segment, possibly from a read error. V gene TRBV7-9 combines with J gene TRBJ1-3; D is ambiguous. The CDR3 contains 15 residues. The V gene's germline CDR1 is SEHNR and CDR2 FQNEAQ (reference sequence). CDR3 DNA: TGCGCCAGCAGCCAAGGCGAGTACCCTCCGGACACCATATATTTT. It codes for CASSQGEYPPDTIYF.

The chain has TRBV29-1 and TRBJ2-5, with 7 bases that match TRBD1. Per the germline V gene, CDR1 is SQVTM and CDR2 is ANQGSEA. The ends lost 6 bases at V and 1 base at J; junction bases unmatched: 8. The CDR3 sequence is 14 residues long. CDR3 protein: CSVQYRGFQETQYF. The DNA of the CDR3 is TGCAGCGTCCAGTACAGGGGTTTCCAAGAGACCCAGTACTTC.

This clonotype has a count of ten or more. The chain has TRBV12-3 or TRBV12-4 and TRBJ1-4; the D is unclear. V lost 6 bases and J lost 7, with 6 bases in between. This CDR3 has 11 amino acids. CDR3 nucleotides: TGTGCCAGCAGGACGGCTGAAAAACTGTTTTTT. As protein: CASRTAEKLFF.

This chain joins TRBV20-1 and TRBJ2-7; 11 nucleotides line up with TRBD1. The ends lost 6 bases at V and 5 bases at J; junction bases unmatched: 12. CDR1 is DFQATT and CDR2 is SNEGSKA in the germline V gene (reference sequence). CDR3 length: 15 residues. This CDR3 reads CSAAGLRGQGDEQYF. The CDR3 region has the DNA TGCAGTGCGGCCGGACTCAGGGGACAGGGGGACGAGCAGTACTTC.

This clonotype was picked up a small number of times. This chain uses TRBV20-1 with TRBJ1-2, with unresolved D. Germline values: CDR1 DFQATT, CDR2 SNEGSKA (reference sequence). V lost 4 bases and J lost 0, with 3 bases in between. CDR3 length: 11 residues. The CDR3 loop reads CSATANYGYTF. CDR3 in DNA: TGCAGTGCTACAGCTAACTATGGCTACACCTTC.

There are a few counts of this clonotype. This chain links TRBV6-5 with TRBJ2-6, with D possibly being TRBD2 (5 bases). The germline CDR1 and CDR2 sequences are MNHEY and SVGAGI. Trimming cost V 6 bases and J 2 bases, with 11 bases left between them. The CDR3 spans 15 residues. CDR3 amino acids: CASSLREPGANVLTF. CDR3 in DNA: TGTGCCAGCAGCCTCCGGGAACCTGGGGCCAACGTCCTGACTTTC.

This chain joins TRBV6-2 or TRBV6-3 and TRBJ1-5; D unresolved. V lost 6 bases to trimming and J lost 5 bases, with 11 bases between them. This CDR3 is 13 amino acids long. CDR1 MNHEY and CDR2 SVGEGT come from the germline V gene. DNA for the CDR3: TGTGCCAGCAGCGGAGGAGGCGATCAGCCCCAGCATTTT. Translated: CASSGGGDQPQHF.

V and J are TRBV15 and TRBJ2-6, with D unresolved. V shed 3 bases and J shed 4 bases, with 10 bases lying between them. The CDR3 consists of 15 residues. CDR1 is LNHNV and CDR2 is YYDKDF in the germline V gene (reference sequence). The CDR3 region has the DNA TGTGCCACCAGCAGGCCCGATTTGGGGGCCAACGTCCTGACTTTC. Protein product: CATSRPDLGANVLTF.

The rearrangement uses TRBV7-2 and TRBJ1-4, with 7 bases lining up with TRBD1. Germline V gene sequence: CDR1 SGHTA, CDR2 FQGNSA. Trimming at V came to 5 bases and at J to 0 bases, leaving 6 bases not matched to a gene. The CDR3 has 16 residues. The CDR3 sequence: CASSQAGTATNEKLFF. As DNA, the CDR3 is TGTGCCAGCAGCCAAGCGGGGACAGCAACTAATGAAAAACTGTTTTTT.

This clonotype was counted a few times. CDR3: CASRAGTGDEGFPYGYTF. The CDR3 nucleotides are TGTGCCAGCAGGGCCGGGACCGGAGACGAAGGTTTTCCCTATGGCTACACCTTC. The chain combines TRBV6-5 with TRBJ1-2, with D perhaps matching TRBD1 (5 bases). Looked up from germline, CDR1 is MNHEY and CDR2 is SVGAGI. The CDR3 is 18 amino acids. With 6 bases removed from V and 4 bases from J, the gap between germline ends came to 27 bases.

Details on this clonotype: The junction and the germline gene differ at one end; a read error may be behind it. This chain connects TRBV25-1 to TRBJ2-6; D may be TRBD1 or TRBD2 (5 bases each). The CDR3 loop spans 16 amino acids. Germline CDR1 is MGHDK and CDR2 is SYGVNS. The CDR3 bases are TGTGCCAGCTGTGAATCGGGGAGCTCTGGGGCCAGCGTCCTGACTTTC. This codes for CASCESGSSGASVLTF. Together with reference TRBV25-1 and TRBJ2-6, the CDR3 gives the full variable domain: EADIYQTPRYLVIGTGKKITLECSQTMGHDKMYWYQQDPGMELHLIHYSYGVNSTEKGDLSSESTVSRIRTEHFPLTLESARPSHTSQYLCASCESGSSGASVLTFGAGSRLTVL.

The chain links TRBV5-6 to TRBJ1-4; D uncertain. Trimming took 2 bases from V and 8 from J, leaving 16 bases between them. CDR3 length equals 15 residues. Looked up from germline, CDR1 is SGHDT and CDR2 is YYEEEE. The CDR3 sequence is CASSFGIVLGEKLFF. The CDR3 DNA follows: TGTGCCAGCAGCTTTGGAATCGTACTGGGGGAAAAACTGTTTTTT.

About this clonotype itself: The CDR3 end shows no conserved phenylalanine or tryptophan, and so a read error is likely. The CDR3 DNA reads as TGTGCCAGCATCGGCCCAACAGGTGGGGGATATGGCTACACCCTC. Its translation is CASIGPTGGGYGYTL. V usage is TRBV6-1 and J usage is TRBJ1-2; D perhaps matches TRBD1 (5 bases). V shed 7 bases and J shed 5 bases, with 20 bases lying between them. The CDR3 runs to 15 residues. Germline loops: CDR1 MNHNS, CDR2 SASEGT.

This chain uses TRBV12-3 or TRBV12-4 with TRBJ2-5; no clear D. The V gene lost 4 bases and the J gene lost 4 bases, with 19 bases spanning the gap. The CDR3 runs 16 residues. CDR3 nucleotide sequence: TGTGCCAGCAGTTCCCGAAAGGGCATGCTCACAGAGACCCAGTACTTC. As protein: CASSSRKGMLTETQYF.

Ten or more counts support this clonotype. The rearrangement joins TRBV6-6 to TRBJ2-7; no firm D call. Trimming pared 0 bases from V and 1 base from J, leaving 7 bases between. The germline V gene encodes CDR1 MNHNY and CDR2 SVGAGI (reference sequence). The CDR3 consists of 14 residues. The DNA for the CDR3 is TGTGCCAGCAGTTACTCGTCAGAGTCCTACGAGCAGTACTTC. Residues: CASSYSSESYEQYF.

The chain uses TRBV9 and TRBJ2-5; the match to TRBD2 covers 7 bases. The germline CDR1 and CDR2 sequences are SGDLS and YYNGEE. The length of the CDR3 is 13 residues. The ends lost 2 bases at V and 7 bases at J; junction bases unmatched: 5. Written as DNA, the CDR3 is TGTGCCAGCAGCGTGGGACTAAAAGGGACCCAGTACTTC. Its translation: CASSVGLKGTQYF.

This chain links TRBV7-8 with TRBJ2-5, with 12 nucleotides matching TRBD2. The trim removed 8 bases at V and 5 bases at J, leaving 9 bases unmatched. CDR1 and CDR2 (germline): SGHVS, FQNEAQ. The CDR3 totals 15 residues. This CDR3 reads CASSPTSGSGETQYF. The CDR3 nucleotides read TGTGCCAGCTCACCGACTAGCGGGAGTGGGGAGACCCAGTACTTC.

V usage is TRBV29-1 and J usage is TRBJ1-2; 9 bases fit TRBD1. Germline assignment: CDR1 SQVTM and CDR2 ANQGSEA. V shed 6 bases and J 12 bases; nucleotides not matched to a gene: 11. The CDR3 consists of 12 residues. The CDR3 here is CSVADRGSGNTF. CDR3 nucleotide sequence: TGCAGCGTGGCAGACAGGGGGTCTGGAAACACCTTC.

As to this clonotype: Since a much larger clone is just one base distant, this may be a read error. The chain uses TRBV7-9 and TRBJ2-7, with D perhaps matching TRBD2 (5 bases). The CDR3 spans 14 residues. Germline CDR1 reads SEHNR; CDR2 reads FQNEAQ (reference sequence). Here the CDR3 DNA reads TGTGCCAGCAGCCCCCGAGCGGCCACCTACGGGCAGTACTTC. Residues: CASSPRAATYGQYF.

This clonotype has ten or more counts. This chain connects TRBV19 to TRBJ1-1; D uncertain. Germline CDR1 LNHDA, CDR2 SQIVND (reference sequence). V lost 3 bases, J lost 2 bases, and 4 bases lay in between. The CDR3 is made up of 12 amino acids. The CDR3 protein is CASSMGNTEAFF. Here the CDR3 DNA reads TGTGCCAGTAGTATGGGAAACACTGAAGCTTTCTTT.

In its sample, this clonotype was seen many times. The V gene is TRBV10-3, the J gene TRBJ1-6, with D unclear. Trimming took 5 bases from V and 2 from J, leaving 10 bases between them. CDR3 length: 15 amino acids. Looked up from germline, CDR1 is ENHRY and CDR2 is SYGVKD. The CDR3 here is CAISRSDPYNSPLHF. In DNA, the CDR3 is TGTGCCATCAGTAGAAGTGACCCCTATAATTCACCCCTCCACTTT.

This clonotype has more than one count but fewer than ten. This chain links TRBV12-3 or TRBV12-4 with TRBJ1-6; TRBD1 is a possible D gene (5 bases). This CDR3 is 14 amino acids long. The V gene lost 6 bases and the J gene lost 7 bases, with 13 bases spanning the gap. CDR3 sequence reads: CASREGTGNSPLHF. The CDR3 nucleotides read TGTGCCAGCAGAGAAGGGACGGGGAATTCACCCCTCCACTTT.

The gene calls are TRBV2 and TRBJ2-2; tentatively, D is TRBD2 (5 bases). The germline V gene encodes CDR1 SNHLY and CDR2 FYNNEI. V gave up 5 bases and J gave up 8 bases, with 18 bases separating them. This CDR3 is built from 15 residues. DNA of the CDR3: TGTGCCAGCAGTTTAAGGTTTGGTTCGGGAGGGGAGCTGTTTTTT. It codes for CASSLRFGSGGELFF. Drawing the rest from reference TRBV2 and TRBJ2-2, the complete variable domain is EPEVTQTPSHQVTQMGQEVILRCVPISNHLYFYWYRQILGQKVEFLVSFYNNEISEKSEIFDDQFSVERPDGSNFTLKIRSTKLEDSAMYFCASSLRFGSGGELFFGEGSRLTVL.

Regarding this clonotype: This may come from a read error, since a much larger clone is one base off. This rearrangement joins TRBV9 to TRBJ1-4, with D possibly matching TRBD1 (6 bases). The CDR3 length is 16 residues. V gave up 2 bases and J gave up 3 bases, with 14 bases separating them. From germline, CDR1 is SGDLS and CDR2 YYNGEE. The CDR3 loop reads CASSVSTRTANEKLFF. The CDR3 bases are TGTGCCAGCAGCGTTTCCACCAGGACAGCTAATGAAAAACTGTTTTTT.

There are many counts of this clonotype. CDR3 protein: CASSRPGETQYF. CDR3 in DNA: TGTGCCAGCAGTCGACCAGGGGAGACCCAGTACTTC. The chain uses TRBV7-3 and TRBJ2-5; D possibly corresponds to TRBD1 (5 bases). V was trimmed by 6 bases and J by 5 bases, leaving 10 bases between them. There are 12 residues in the CDR3. Germline CDR1 SGHTA, CDR2 FQGTGA.